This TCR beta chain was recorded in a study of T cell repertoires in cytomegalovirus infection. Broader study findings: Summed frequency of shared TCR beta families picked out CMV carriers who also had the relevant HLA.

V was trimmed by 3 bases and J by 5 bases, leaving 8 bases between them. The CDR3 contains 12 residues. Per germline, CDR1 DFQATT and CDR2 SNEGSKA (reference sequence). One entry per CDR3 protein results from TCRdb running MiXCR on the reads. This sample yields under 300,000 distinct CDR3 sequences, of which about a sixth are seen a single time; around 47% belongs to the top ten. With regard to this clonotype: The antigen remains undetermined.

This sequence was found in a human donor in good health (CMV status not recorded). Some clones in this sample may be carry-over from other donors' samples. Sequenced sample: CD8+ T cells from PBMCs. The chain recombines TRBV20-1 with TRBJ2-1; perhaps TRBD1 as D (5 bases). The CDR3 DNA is TGCAGTGCTAGTCGCAGGGACAATGAGCAGTTCTTC. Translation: CSASRRDNEQFF.